This record concerns one T cell receptor (beta chain) sequence. Its antigen is unknown. Sequencing of DNA taken from cultured CD4+ T cells relied on the Oncomine TCR Beta short-read assay. One entry per CDR3 protein results from TCRdb running MiXCR on the PCR reads. The sample contains several thousand distinct CDR3 sequences, about 40% of which appear only once. The CDR3 is made up of 17 amino acids. Germline CDR1 and CDR2: MNHNS and SASEGT. The V and J ends lost 0 bases and 4 bases, in that order; junction bases with no gene match: 11. Indicated treatment: roughly 10-day PBMC culture with coronavirus spike peptide pools or control peptides (ViraFEST assay). CD4+ T-cell collection from the unexposed donor predated the COVID-19 pandemic (2011-2018). The sample comes from a study of vaccination and CD4 T cells after COVID-19.

Material: CD4+ T cells from blood, cultured in vitro. The receptor was isolated from a human donor in good health. The chain uses TRBV6-1 and TRBJ1-2; 7 nucleotides match TRBD1. CDR3 bases: TGTGCCAGCAGTGAAGCGCAGTGGGCGGGACAGCGCTATGGCTACACCTTC. It specifies CASSEAQWAGQRYGYTF.